This entry lists 13 T cell receptor beta chains sequenced from one sample in a study of T cell repertoires in cytomegalovirus infection. These receptors are not linked to any known antigen. Via MiXCR, TCRdb re-called the reads, giving one row per CDR3 protein. The sample contains roughly 500,000 distinct CDR3 sequences, 33% of which appear only once. The material sequenced was cultured PBMCs, taken from culture after CMV antigen stimulation. Source of these receptors: a human donor in good health (CMV status not recorded). Some clones in this sample may be carry-over from other donors' samples.

This clonotype was seen repeatedly, ten times or more. One end of the junction is discordant with germline, which a read error may explain. The chain employs TRBV6-1 and TRBJ2-1, with D uncertain. CDR1 MNHNS and CDR2 SASEGT come from the germline V gene. The CDR3 sequence is 11 residues long. In nucleotides, the CDR3 is TGTGCCAGCAGCACCCCCCGGTCCCTGATCTTC. This codes for CASSTPRSLIF.

J is TRBJ1-4 and V is TRBV5-6; 9 bases are shared with TRBD1. V dropped 0 bases and J dropped 7; count of bases not matched to a gene: 10. The CDR3 length is 17 residues. CDR1 and CDR2 from the germline V gene are SGHDT and YYEEEE. CDR3 nucleotide sequence: TGTGCCAGCAGCTTGGCCTTAACAGGGGGCGCCGGTGAAAAACTGTTTTTT. Its translation: CASSLALTGGAGEKLFF.

This rearrangement joins TRBV20-1 to TRBJ2-1; 8 nucleotides agree with TRBD2. V shed 6 bases, J shed 11 bases, and the junction held 9 bases outside the gene matches. CDR1 DFQATT and CDR2 SNEGSKA come from the germline V gene (reference sequence). This CDR3 is built from 12 residues. The CDR3 reads CSALPQREKQFF. The CDR3 DNA reads as TGCAGTGCCCTACCTCAGCGGGAGAAGCAGTTCTTC.

This sequence joins TRBV4-1 and TRBJ2-1; D is tentatively TRBD1 or TRBD2 (5 bases each). CDR3 size: 16 residues. The ends were cut back, 0 bases at V and 8 bases at J, with 17 bases in the middle. CDR1 and CDR2 (germline): MGHRA, YSYEKL. CDR3 loop: CASSQDSGLALDEQFF. The CDR3 DNA is TGCGCCAGCAGCCAAGATTCGGGGCTAGCTCTCGATGAGCAGTTCTTC.

The rearrangement uses TRBV5-5 and TRBJ1-5, with unresolved D. The CDR3 runs to 14 residues. Germline lookup yields CDR1 SGHKS and CDR2 YYEKEE (reference sequence). V was trimmed by 3 bases and J by 5 bases, leaving 12 bases between them. The CDR3 region has the DNA TGTGCCAGCAGCTCGACTGCCGGGTATCAGCCCCAGCATTTT. Amino acids: CASSSTAGYQPQHF.

The table lists this clonotype with many counts. The chain couples TRBV7-2 to TRBJ2-1; D is perhaps TRBD2 (5 bases). CDR3 length: 16 residues. V was clipped by 4 bases and J by 7 bases, with 20 bases between them. Germline V gives CDR1 SGHTA, CDR2 FQGNSA. This CDR3 reads CASSSAVRASWNEQFF. CDR3 coding DNA: TGTGCCAGCAGCTCTGCGGTTCGGGCTAGCTGGAATGAGCAGTTCTTC.

This clonotype appeared a few times. The chain carries TRBV6-2 or TRBV6-3 and TRBJ2-1, with 10 nucleotides matching TRBD2. The length of the CDR3 is 15 residues. In germline, CDR1 is MNHEY, CDR2 SVGEGT. Unmatched junction bases numbered 5, after V lost 5 bases and J lost 4 bases. The CDR3 sequence is CASSPGTSAYNEQFF. The CDR3 region has the DNA TGTGCCAGCAGTCCGGGGACTAGCGCTTACAATGAGCAGTTCTTC.

This clonotype was detected once. The gene calls are TRBV19 and TRBJ1-1, with a tentative D call TRBD1 (5 bases). CDR1 LNHDA and CDR2 SQIVND come from the germline V gene (reference sequence). V was shortened by 8 bases and J by 5 bases, with 9 bases between the two germline ends. CDR3 length: 11 amino acids. CDR3 nucleotides: TGTGCCAGTTGGAGACAGACTGAAGCTTTCTTT. This sequence encodes CASWRQTEAFF.

Concerning this clonotype itself: A much larger clone is a single base away; this may be a read error. The chain links TRBV7-2 to TRBJ2-3; 9 bases map to TRBD2. Looked up from germline, CDR1 is SGHTA and CDR2 is FQGNSA. This CDR3 is 15 amino acids long. CDR3 in amino acids: CASSFHGGRGDTKYF. CDR3 bases: TGTGCCAGCAGCTTCCATGGCGGGAGGGGAGATACGAAGTATTTT.

CDR3 DNA sequence: TGTGCCAGTAGGGAGGGGCAGGGGCAGGGTGAAGCTTTCTTT. Protein sequence: CASREGQGQGEAFF. The gene calls are TRBV19 and TRBJ1-1, with D perhaps TRBD1 (6 bases). Trimming left V 6 bases short and J 7 bases short, with 18 bases between. The CDR3 spans 14 residues. Looked up from germline, CDR1 is LNHDA and CDR2 is SQIVND (reference sequence).

The chain recombines TRBV6-2 or TRBV6-3 with TRBJ1-6; D is possibly TRBD1 (5 bases). CDR1 and CDR2 (germline): MNHEY, SVGEGT. CDR3 length equals 15 residues. V was clipped by 0 bases and J by 7 bases, with 10 bases between them. CDR3 DNA sequence: TGTGCCAGCAGTTACTCACCGGGGCTCAATTCACCCCTCCACTTT. Protein: CASSYSPGLNSPLHF.

This clonotype has just a few counts. The chain combines TRBV7-2 with TRBJ2-1; the match to TRBD2 covers 10 bases. V lost 4 bases to trimming and J lost 1 base; unmatched junction nucleotides: 4. CDR1 is SGHTA and CDR2 is FQGNSA in the germline V gene. The CDR3 is 16 amino acids. CDR3 region: CASSSVLAGSYNEQFF. DNA of the CDR3: TGTGCCAGCAGCTCGGTACTAGCGGGATCCTACAATGAGCAGTTCTTC.

This clonotype was detected many times. The CDR3 region is CASSWKSGKDIQYF. Here the CDR3 DNA reads TGTGCCAGCAGCTGGAAAAGCGGGAAGGACATTCAGTACTTC. This chain uses TRBV11-2 with TRBJ2-4, with 7 bases identical to TRBD2. Germline V gives CDR1 SGHAT, CDR2 FQNNGV. This CDR3 has 14 residues. V was pared by 4 bases and J by 8 bases, with 8 bases of the junction left unmatched.